The present T cell receptor beta chain was sequenced within a study of cytotoxic CD8 clonotypes in ibrutinib-treated CLL. Measured with immunoSEQ multiplex PCR; TCRdb has only the in-frame clones, and not every one. The profile shows approximately 280,000 clones, less than 85% of them singletons. The CDR3 consists of 14 residues. V lost 4 bases to trimming and J lost 4 bases, with 14 bases between them. Germline lookup yields CDR1 SGHRS and CDR2 YFSETQ. The sequence was collected from a human donor with chronic lymphocytic leukemia. This specimen was PBMCs, taken at disease progression, from a patient treated with ibrutinib. V and J are TRBV5-1 and TRBJ2-5, with D perhaps TRBD2 (7 bases). The CDR3 loop reads CASSLGGGGETQYF. The CDR3 nucleotides read TGCGCCAGCAGCCTCGGGGGAGGGGGAGAGACCCAGTACTTC.